One TCR beta chain is described in this entry. What it binds is not known. The data derive from a study of response to subunit inactivated influenza vaccine. Study conclusions and caveats: Authors suggested that a seasonal influenza vaccination recruits few new T cells each time.

TCRdb re-analysed the RT-PCR reads in MiXCR, keeping a single row per CDR3 protein. The sample comprises 860,000 or so distinct CDR3 sequences, less than 25% of which are singletons, and about 10% rests with the top ten. Trimming cost V 4 bases and J 5 bases; bases outside gene matches: 9. Germline V gene sequence: CDR1 SGHRS, CDR2 YFSETQ. The CDR3 runs to 15 residues. Sequenced material: PBMCs from blood, taken around 5 days after vaccination. The clonotype was recovered from a middle-aged man who received an inactivated influenza vaccine. The chain couples TRBV5-1 to TRBJ1-1; 9 nucleotides line up with TRBD1. Here the CDR3 reads CASSQTTGGETEAFF. Here the CDR3 DNA reads TGCGCCAGCAGCCAAACGACAGGGGGAGAGACTGAAGCTTTCTTT. The full variable domain, its missing parts supplied by reference TRBV5-1 and TRBJ1-1, is KAGVTQTPRYLIKTRGQQVTLSCSPISGHRSVSWYQQTPGQGLQFLFEYFSETQRNKGNFPGRFSGRQFSNSRSEMNVSTLELGDSALYLCASSQTTGGETEAFFGQGTRLTVV.